In its sample, the clone carrying this TCR beta chain was seen a few times. Antigen unknown. Germline loops: CDR1 MNHNS, CDR2 SASEGT. Germline trimming cut 6 bases from V and 6 bases from J; bases unmatched to any gene: 6. The CDR3 totals 13 residues. These data originate in a study of cytomegalovirus exposure and HLA in healthy donors. Whole-study findings and limits: Segments of the TCR beta V type were, in most cases, productive about 90% or about 30% of the time in an earlier analysis. Specificity of three CMV-associated chains for CMV antigens was verified in vitro.

Amplification used 60 Vbeta primers and 13 Jbeta primers. Data came from immunoSEQ multiplex PCR; TCRdb stores just in-frame clones and leaves some out. The sample yields about 170,000 clones, roughly 70% seen once. Though probably carrying unrecorded immune exposures, donors were nominally healthy at sampling. This sequence originates from a girl aged 10 to 17 in good health and CMV-seronegative. Source material: PBMCs. This chain connects TRBV6-1 to TRBJ1-1; TRBD1 agrees at 8 bases. CDR3 in DNA: TGTGCCAGCAGGAACTACAGGGGGGCTGAAGCTTTCTTT. Translation: CASRNYRGAEAFF.